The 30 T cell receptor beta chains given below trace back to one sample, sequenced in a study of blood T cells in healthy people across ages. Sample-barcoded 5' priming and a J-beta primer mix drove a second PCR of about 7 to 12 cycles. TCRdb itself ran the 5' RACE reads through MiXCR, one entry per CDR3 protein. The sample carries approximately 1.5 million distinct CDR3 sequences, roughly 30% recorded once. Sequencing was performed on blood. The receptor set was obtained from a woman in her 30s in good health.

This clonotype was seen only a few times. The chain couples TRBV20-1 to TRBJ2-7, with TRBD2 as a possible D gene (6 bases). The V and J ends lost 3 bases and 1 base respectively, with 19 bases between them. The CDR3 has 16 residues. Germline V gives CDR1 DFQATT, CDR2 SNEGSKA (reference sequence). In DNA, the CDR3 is TGCAGTGCTAGCCCCTTTGAGGTAGCGGAGTCCTACGAGCAGTACTTC. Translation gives CSASPFEVAESYEQYF.

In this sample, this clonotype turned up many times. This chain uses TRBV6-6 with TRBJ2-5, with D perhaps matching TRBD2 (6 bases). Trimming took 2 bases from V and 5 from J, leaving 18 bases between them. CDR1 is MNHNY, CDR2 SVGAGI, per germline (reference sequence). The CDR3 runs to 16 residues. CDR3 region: CASSYGVRRENETQYF. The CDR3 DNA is TGTGCCAGCAGTTACGGGGTTAGACGGGAGAACGAGACCCAGTACTTC.

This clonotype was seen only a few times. The CDR3: CASSQVPSGGEGQETQYF. The CDR3 DNA follows: TGTGCCAGCAGCCAAGTCCCTAGCGGGGGGGAAGGGCAAGAGACCCAGTACTTC. The chain is built from TRBV4-2 and TRBJ2-5; 12 bases are shared with TRBD2. Germline CDR1 and CDR2: LGHNA and YNFKEQ. With 1 base clipped from V and 2 bases from J, the junction kept 8 bases outside the gene matches. The CDR3 covers 18 residues.

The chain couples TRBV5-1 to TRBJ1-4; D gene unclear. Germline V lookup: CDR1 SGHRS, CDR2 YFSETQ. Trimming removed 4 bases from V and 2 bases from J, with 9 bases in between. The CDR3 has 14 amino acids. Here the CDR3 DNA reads TGCGCCAGCAGCCGTGAAGGGACTAATGAAAAACTGTTTTTT. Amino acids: CASSREGTNEKLFF.

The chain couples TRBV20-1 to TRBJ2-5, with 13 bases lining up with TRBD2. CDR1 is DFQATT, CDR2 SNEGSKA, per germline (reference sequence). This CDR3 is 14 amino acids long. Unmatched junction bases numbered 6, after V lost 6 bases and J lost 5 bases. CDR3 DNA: TGCAGTGCACGGACTAGCGGGAGCTGGGAGACCCAGTACTTC. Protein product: CSARTSGSWETQYF.

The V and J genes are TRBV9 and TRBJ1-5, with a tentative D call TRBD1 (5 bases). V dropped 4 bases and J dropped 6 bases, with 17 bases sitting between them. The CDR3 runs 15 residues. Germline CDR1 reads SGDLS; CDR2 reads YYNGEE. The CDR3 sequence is CASSPTGEEGQPQHF. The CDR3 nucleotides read TGTGCCAGCAGCCCCACGGGGGAGGAGGGTCAGCCCCAGCATTTT.

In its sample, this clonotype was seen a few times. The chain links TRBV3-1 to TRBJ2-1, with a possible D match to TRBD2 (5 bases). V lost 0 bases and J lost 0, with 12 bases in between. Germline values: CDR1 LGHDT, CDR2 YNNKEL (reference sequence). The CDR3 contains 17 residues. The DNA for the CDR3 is TGTGCCAGCAGCCAAGATCTTTCCAGCGGCTCCTACAATGAGCAGTTCTTC. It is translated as CASSQDLSSGSYNEQFF.

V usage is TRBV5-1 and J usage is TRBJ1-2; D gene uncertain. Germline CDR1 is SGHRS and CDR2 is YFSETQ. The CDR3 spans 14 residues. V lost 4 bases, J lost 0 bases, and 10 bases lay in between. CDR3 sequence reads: CASSPPSANYGYTF. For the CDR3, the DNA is TGCGCCAGCAGCCCCCCGTCAGCTAACTATGGCTACACCTTC.

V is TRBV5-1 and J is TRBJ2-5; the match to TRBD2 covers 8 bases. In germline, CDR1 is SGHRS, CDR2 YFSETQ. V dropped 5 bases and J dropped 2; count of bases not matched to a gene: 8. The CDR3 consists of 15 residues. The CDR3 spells CASRGSPGGQETQYF. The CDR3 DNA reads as TGCGCCAGCAGGGGATCTCCGGGAGGGCAAGAGACCCAGTACTTC.

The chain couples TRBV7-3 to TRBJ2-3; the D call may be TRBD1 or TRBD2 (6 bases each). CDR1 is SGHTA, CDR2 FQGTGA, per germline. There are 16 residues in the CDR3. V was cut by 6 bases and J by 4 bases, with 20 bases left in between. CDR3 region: CASSHGGGPGADTQYF. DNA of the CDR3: TGTGCCAGCAGTCACGGGGGCGGCCCGGGAGCAGATACGCAGTATTTT.

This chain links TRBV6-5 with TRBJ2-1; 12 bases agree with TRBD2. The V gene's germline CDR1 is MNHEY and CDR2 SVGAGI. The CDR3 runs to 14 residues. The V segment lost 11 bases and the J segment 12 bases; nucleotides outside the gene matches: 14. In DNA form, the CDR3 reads TGTGCCGGAGGTCCGGGACTAGCGGGCGAGCGGCAGTTCTTC. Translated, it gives CAGGPGLAGERQFF.

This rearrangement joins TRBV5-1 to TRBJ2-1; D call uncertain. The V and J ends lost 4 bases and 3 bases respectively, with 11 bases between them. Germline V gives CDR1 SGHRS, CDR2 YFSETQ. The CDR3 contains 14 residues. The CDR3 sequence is CASSPEHFYNEQFF. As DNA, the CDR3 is TGCGCCAGCAGCCCGGAACACTTCTACAATGAGCAGTTCTTC.

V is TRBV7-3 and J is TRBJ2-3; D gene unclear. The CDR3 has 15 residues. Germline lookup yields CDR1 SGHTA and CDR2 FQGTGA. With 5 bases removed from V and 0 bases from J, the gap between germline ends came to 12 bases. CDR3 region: CASSLGRLSTDTQYF. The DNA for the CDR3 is TGTGCCAGCAGCCTTGGCAGACTTAGCACAGATACGCAGTATTTT.

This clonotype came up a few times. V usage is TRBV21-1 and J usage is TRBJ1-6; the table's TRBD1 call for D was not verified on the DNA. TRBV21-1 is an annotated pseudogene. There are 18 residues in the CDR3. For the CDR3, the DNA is TGTGCCAGCAGCAAAGTTGAGAAGGCCGGGACGCCGTCCTCACCCCTCCACTTT. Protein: CASSKVEKAGTPSSPLHF.

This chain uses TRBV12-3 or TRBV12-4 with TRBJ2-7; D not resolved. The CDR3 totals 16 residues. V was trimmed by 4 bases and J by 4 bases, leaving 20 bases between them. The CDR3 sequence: CASSSEIQERRYEQYF. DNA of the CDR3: TGTGCCAGCAGTTCCGAAATCCAGGAGCGTAGGTACGAGCAGTACTTC.

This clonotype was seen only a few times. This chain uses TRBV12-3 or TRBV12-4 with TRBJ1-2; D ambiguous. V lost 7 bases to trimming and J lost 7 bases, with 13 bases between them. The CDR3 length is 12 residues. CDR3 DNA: TGTGCCAGCATGAGCTATGGGGTTGGCTACACCTTC. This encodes CASMSYGVGYTF.

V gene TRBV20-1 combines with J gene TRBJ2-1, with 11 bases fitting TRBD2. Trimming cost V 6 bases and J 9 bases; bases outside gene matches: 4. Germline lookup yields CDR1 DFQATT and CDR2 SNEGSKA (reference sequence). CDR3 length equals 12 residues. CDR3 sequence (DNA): TGCAGTGCCATAGCGGGAGGGAGTGAGCAGTTCTTC. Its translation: CSAIAGGSEQFF.

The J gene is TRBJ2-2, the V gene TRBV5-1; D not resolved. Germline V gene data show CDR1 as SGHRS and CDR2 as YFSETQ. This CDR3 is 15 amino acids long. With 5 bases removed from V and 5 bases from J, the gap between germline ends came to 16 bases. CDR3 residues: CASRPYQAQTGELFF. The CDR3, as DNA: TGCGCCAGCAGACCGTATCAGGCCCAAACCGGGGAGCTGTTTTTT.

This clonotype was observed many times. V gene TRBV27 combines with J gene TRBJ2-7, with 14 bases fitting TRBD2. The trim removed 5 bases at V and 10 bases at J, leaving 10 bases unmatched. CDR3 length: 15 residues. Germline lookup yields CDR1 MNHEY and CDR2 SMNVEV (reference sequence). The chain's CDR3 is CASSATTSGRVEQYF. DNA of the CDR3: TGTGCCAGCAGTGCGACGACTAGCGGGAGGGTTGAACAGTACTTC.

CDR3 region: CAITPGQGGFYGYTF. In DNA, the CDR3 is TGTGCCATCACCCCGGGACAGGGAGGATTCTATGGCTACACCTTC. The J gene is TRBJ1-2, the V gene TRBV10-3; 9 nucleotides line up with TRBD1. V lost 7 bases and J lost 4; bases outside the gene matches: 10. The CDR3 spans 15 residues. Germline lookup yields CDR1 ENHRY and CDR2 SYGVKD.

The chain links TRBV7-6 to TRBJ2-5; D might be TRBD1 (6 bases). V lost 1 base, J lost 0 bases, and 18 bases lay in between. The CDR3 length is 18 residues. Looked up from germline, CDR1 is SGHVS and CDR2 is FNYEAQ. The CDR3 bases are TGTGCCAGCAGCTTAGGGTTAGACCAGACAGGTCACCAAGAGACCCAGTACTTC. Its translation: CASSLGLDQTGHQETQYF.

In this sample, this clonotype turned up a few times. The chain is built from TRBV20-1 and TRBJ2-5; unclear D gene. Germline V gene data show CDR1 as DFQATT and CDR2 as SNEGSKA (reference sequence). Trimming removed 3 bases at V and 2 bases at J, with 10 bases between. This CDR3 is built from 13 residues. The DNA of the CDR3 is TGCAGTGCTAGGGTCGTTAATCAAGAGACCCAGTACTTC. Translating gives CSARVVNQETQYF.

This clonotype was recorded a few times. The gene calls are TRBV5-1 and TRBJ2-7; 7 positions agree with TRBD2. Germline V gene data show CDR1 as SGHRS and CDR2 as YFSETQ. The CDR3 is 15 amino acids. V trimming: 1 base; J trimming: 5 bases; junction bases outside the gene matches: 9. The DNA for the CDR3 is TGCGCCAGCAGCTTGCCCTCGAATCGGGGGGACGAGCAGTACTTC. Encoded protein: CASSLPSNRGDEQYF.

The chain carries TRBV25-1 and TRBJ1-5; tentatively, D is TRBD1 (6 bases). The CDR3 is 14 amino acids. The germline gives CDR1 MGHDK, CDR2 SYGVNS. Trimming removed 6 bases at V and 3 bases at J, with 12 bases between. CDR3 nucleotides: TGTGCCAGCAGCGAGACAGGCCTCAATCAGCCCCAGCATTTT. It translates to CASSETGLNQPQHF.

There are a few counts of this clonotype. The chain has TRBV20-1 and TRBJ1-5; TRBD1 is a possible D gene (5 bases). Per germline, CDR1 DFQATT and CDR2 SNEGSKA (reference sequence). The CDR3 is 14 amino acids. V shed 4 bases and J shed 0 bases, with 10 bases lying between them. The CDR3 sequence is CSATDRYSNQPQHF. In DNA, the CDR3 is TGCAGTGCTACCGACAGATATAGCAATCAGCCCCAGCATTTT.

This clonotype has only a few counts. This CDR3 is CSASGVNTEAFF. The CDR3 region has the DNA TGCAGTGCTAGCGGAGTGAACACTGAAGCTTTCTTT. V usage is TRBV20-1 and J usage is TRBJ1-1; D unclear. V dropped 3 bases and J dropped 0 bases, with 5 bases sitting between them. Germline assignment: CDR1 DFQATT and CDR2 SNEGSKA (reference sequence). The CDR3 consists of 12 residues.

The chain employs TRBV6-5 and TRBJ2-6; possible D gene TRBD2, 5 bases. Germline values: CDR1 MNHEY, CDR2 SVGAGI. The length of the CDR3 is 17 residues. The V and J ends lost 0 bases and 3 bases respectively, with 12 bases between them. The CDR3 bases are TGTGCCAGCAGTTACTCGAGGACTTTGAGTGGGGCCAACGTCCTGACTTTC. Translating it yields CASSYSRTLSGANVLTF.

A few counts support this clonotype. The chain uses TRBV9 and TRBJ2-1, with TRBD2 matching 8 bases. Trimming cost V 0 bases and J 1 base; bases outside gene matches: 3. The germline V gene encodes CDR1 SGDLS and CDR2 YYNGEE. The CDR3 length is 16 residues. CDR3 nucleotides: TGTGCCAGCAGCGTAGAGGGCGGGAGGTCCTACAATGAGCAGTTCTTC. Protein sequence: CASSVEGGRSYNEQFF.

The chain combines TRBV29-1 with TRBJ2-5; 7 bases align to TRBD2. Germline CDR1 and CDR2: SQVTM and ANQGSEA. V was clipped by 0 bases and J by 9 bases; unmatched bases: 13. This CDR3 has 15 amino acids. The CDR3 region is CSVEEGRGAREAQYF. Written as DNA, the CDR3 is TGCAGCGTTGAAGAAGGGAGGGGTGCAAGGGAGGCCCAGTACTTC.

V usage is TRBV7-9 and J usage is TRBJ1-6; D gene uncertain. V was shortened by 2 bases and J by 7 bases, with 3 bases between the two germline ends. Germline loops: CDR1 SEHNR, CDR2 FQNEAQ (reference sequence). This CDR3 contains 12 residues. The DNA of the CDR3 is TGTGCCAGCAGCTTACAGAATTCACCCCTCCACTTT. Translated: CASSLQNSPLHF.